This entry lists 9 T cell receptor beta chains sequenced from one sample in a study of T cell responses to AZD1222 COVID-19 vaccine. Sequencing used immunoSEQ multiplex PCR; TCRdb keeps in-frame clones, though not all of them. The sample gives roughly 120,000 clones, roughly 86% of which show up once; 9.5% to 15% is in the top ten. Specimen: peripheral blood, collected on day 0 of MenACWY control vaccination. The source of these receptors is an adult in good health.

The rearrangement uses TRBV4-2 and TRBJ2-7, with D perhaps assigned TRBD1 or TRBD2 (5 bases each). The germline V gene has CDR1 LGHNA and CDR2 YNFKEQ. Between the trimmed V and J ends, which lost 0 bases and 0 bases, there was a span of 18 bases. This CDR3 spans 18 amino acids. The CDR3 DNA is TGTGCCAGCAGCCAAGAGGTTTCAGGGTGGGGGAGCTCCTACGAGCAGTACTTC. This sequence encodes CASSQEVSGWGSSYEQYF.

Only a few counts were recorded for this clone. The V and J genes are TRBV9 and TRBJ2-1; no clear D. V gave up 4 bases and J gave up 0 bases, with 11 bases separating them. The CDR3 consists of 15 residues. Germline lookup yields CDR1 SGDLS and CDR2 YYNGEE. As DNA, the CDR3 is TGTGCCAGCAGCCTCGACTTAAGCTCCTACAATGAGCAGTTCTTC. This codes for CASSLDLSSYNEQFF.

The V call is TRBV11-2, the J call TRBJ2-7, with D maybe TRBD2 (5 bases). Trimming stripped 3 bases from V and 4 bases from J, with 7 bases between. The germline CDR1 and CDR2 sequences are SGHAT and FQNNGV. The CDR3 sequence is 12 residues long. The chain's CDR3 is CASSFEGYEQYF. The CDR3 DNA reads TGTGCCAGCAGCTTCGAGGGTTACGAGCAGTACTTC.

This chain joins TRBV7-2 and TRBJ1-5; D not resolved. This CDR3 spans 14 amino acids. Trimming took 1 base from V and 2 from J, leaving 6 bases between them. CDR1 is SGHTA, CDR2 FQGNSA, per germline. The CDR3 DNA is TGTGCCAGCAGCTTAGTCGGAGGCAATCAGCCCCAGCATTTT. Translated: CASSLVGGNQPQHF.

J is TRBJ2-3 and V is TRBV5-4; 7 nucleotides match TRBD2. The trim removed 2 bases at V and 1 base at J, leaving 1 base unmatched. Germline CDR1 and CDR2: SGHNT and YYREEE (reference sequence). The CDR3 runs to 14 residues. For the CDR3, the DNA is TGTGCCAGCAGCTTAGCGGGGCGCACAGATACGCAGTATTTT. Translating gives CASSLAGRTDTQYF.

The gene calls are TRBV28 and TRBJ2-1; perhaps TRBD2 as D (5 bases). The germline gives CDR1 MDHEN, CDR2 SYDVKM. The CDR3 covers 16 residues. Trimming took 4 bases from V and 5 from J, leaving 18 bases between them. CDR3 in amino acids: CASSSRPGSLHNEQFF. The DNA of the CDR3 is TGTGCCAGCAGTTCCCGGCCGGGGTCCCTCCACAATGAGCAGTTCTTC.

The rearrangement joins TRBV11-2 to TRBJ1-4, with D unresolved. CDR3 size: 16 residues. With 3 bases removed from V and 0 bases from J, the gap between germline ends came to 11 bases. Germline CDR1 and CDR2: SGHAT and FQNNGV. The CDR3 sequence is CASSFPPGATNEKLFF. As DNA, the CDR3 is TGTGCCAGCAGCTTCCCCCCCGGTGCAACTAATGAAAAACTGTTTTTT.

The V call is TRBV7-9, the J call TRBJ1-4; 7 nucleotides agree with TRBD1. The CDR3 sequence is 15 residues long. Germline trimming cut 1 base from V and 6 bases from J; bases unmatched to any gene: 5. Germline CDR1 is SEHNR and CDR2 is FQNEAQ (reference sequence). The CDR3 DNA reads as TGTGCCAGCAGCTTAGTAGGGACAGCACATGAAAAACTGTTTTTT. As protein: CASSLVGTAHEKLFF. Full variable domain (rest looked up from reference TRBV7-9 and TRBJ1-4): DTGVSQNPRHKITKRGQNVTFRCDPISEHNRLYWYRQTLGQGPEFLTYFQNEAQLEKSRLLSDRFSAERPKGSFSTLEIQRTEQGDSAMYLCASSLVGTAHEKLFFGSGTQLSVL.

The chain carries TRBV28 and TRBJ2-5; D is possibly TRBD1 (6 bases). Deletions cut 9 bases from V and 4 bases from J, with 12 bases between. This CDR3 is built from 12 residues. Germline values: CDR1 MDHEN, CDR2 SYDVKM. The CDR3 spells CASTQGRETQYF. The CDR3 DNA sequence: TGTGCCAGTACACAGGGACGAGAGACCCAGTACTTC.